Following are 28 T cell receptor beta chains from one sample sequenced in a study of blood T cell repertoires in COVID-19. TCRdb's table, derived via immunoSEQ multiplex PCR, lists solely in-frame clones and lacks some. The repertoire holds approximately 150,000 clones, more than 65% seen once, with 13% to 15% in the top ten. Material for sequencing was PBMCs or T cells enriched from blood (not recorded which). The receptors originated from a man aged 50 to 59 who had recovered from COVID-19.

CDR3 in DNA: TGCGCCAGCAGCCAAATCGGGACACTATACAATGAGCAGTTCTTC. It codes for CASSQIGTLYNEQFF. The chain couples TRBV5-1 to TRBJ2-1; D perhaps matches TRBD1 (6 bases). With 4 bases removed from V and 4 bases from J, the gap between germline ends came to 15 bases. CDR3 length equals 15 residues. Germline lookup yields CDR1 SGHRS and CDR2 YFSETQ.

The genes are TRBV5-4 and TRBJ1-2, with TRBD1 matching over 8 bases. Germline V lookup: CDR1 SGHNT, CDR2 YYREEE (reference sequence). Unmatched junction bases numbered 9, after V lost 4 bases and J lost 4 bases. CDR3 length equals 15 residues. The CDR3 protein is CASSLPGQGGYGYTF. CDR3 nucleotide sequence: TGTGCCAGCAGCCTCCCTGGACAGGGCGGCTATGGCTACACCTTC.

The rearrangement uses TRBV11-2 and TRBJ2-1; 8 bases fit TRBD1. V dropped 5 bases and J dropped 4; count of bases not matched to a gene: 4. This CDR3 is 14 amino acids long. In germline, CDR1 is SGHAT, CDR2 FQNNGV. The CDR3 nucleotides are TGTGCCAGCAGCCGACAGGGGTTTTACAATGAGCAGTTCTTC. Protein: CASSRQGFYNEQFF. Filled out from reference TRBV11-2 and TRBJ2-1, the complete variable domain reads EAGVAQSPRYKIIEKRQSVAFWCNPISGHATLYWYQQILGQGPKLLIQFQNNGVVDDSQLPKDRFSAERLKGVDSTLKIQPAKLEDSAVYLCASSRQGFYNEQFFGPGTRLTVL.

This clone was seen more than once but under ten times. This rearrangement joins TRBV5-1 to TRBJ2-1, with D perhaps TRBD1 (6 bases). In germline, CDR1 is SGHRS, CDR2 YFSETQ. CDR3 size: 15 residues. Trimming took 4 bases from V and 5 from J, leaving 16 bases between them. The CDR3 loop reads CASSLDRLIDNEQFF. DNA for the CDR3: TGCGCCAGCAGCCTGGACAGACTAATAGACAATGAGCAGTTCTTC. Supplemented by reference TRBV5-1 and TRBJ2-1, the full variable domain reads KAGVTQTPRYLIKTRGQQVTLSCSPISGHRSVSWYQQTPGQGLQFLFEYFSETQRNKGNFPGRFSGRQFSNSRSEMNVSTLELGDSALYLCASSLDRLIDNEQFFGPGTRLTVL.

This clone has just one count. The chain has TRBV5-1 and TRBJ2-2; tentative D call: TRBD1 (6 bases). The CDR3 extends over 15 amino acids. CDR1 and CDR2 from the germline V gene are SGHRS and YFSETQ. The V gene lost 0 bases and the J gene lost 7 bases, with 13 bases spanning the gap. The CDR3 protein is CASSLDPGAGGELFF. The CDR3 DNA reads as TGCGCCAGCAGCTTGGATCCAGGGGCGGGCGGGGAGCTGTTTTTT. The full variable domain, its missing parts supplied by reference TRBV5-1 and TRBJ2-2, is KAGVTQTPRYLIKTRGQQVTLSCSPISGHRSVSWYQQTPGQGLQFLFEYFSETQRNKGNFPGRFSGRQFSNSRSEMNVSTLELGDSALYLCASSLDPGAGGELFFGEGSRLTVL.

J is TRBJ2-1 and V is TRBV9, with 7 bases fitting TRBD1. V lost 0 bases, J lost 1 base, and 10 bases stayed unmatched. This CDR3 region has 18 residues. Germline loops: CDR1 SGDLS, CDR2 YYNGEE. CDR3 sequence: CASSVVAGGYSSYNEQFF. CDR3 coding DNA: TGTGCCAGCAGCGTAGTCGCAGGGGGATACTCTTCCTACAATGAGCAGTTCTTC. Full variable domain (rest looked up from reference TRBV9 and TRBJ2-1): DSGVTQTPKHLITATGQRVTLRCSPRSGDLSVYWYQQSLDQGLQFLIQYYNGEERAKGNILERFSAQQFPDLHSELNLSSLELGDSALYFCASSVVAGGYSSYNEQFFGPGTRLTVL.

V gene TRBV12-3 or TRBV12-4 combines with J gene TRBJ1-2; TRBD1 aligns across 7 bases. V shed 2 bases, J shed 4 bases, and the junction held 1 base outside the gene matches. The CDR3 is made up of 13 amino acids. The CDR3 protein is CASSLTGVYGYTF. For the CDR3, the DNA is TGTGCCAGCAGTTTAACAGGGGTCTATGGCTACACCTTC.

The CDR3 here is CASSLVSAGGSSYNSPLHF. The CDR3 DNA reads as TGTGCCAGCAGCTTAGTATCGGCAGGGGGCAGCTCCTATAATTCACCCCTCCACTTT. This chain connects TRBV7-8 to TRBJ1-6; 8 bases align to TRBD1. With V trimmed by 1 base and J by 0 bases, 8 bases remained unmatched. The CDR3 is 19 residues long. The germline V gene encodes CDR1 SGHVS and CDR2 FQNEAQ. The full variable domain, rest sourced from reference TRBV7-8 and TRBJ1-6, is GAGVSQSPRYKVAKRGQDVALRCDPISGHVSLFWYQQALGQGPEFLTYFQNEAQLDKSGLPSDRFFAERPEGSVSTLKIQRTQQEDSAVYLCASSLVSAGGSSYNSPLHFGNGTRLTVT.

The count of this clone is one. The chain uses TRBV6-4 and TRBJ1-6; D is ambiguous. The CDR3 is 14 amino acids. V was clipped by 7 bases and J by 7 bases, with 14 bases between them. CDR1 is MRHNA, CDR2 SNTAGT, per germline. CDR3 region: CASTPSPGNSPLHF. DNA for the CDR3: TGTGCCAGCACCCCATCTCCAGGAAATTCACCCCTCCACTTT.

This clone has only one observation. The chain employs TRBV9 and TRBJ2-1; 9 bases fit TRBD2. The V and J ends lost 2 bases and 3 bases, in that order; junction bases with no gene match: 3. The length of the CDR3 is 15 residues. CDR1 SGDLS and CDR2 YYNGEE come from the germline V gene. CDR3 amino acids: CASSVSGGNYNEQFF. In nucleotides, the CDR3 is TGTGCCAGCAGCGTGAGCGGGGGGAACTACAATGAGCAGTTCTTC.

Written as DNA, the CDR3 is TGTGCCAGCAGCCTCCTAGGGGGGGGACTTTACAATGAGCAGTTCTTC. This codes for CASSLLGGGLYNEQFF. The rearrangement links TRBV13 to TRBJ2-1; D is possibly TRBD2 (7 bases). Germline CDR1 is PRHDT and CDR2 is FYEKMQ (reference sequence). Trimming removed 5 bases from V and 4 bases from J, with 18 bases in between. CDR3 size: 16 residues. Using reference TRBV13 and TRBJ2-1 for the parts outside the CDR3, the full variable domain is AAGVIQSPRHLIKEKRETATLKCYPIPRHDTVYWYQQGPGQDPQFLISFYEKMQSDKGSIPDRFSAQQFSDYHSELNMSSLELGDSALYFCASSLLGGGLYNEQFFGPGTRLTVL.

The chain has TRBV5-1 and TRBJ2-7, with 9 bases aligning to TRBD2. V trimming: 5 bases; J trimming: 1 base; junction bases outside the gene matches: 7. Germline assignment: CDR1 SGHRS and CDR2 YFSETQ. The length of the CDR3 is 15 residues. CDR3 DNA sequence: TGCGCCAGCAGATATGGGACTAGCCATTCCTACGAGCAGTACTTC. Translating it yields CASRYGTSHSYEQYF.

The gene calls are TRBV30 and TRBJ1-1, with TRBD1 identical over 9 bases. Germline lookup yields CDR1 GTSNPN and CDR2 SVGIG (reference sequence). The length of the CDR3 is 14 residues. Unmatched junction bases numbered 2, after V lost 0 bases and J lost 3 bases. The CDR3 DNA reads TGTGCCTGGAGTGTAGGGACAGGGTACACTGAAGCTTTCTTT. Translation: CAWSVGTGYTEAFF.

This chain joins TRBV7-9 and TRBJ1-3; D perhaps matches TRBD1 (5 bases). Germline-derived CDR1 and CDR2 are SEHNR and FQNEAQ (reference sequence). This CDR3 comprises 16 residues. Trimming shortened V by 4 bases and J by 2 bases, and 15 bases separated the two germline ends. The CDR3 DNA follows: TGTGCCAGCAGCTCACTCTTCCAGGGTACTGGAAACACCATATATTTT. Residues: CASSSLFQGTGNTIYF.

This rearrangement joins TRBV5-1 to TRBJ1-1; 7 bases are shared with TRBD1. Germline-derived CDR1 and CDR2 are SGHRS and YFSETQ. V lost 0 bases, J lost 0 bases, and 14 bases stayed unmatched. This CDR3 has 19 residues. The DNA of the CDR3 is TGCGCCAGCAGCTTGGTGGCGGGACAGCTGAATCGGATGAACACTGAAGCTTTCTTT. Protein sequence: CASSLVAGQLNRMNTEAFF.

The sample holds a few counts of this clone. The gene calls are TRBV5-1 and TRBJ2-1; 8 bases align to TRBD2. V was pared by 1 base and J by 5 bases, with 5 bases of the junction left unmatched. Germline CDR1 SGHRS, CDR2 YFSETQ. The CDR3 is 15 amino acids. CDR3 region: CASSLPGGPHNEQFF. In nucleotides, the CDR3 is TGCGCCAGCAGCTTGCCGGGGGGGCCCCACAATGAGCAGTTCTTC.

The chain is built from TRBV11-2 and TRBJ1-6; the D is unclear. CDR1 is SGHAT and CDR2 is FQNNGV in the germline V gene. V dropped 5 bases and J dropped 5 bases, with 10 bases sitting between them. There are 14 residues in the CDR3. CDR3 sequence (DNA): TGTGCCAGCAGCGTACAGATGGATAATTCACCCCTCCACTTT. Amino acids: CASSVQMDNSPLHF.

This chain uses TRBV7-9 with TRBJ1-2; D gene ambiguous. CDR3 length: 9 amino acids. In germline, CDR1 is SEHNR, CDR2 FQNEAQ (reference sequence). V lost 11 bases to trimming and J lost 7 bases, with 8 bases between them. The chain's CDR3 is CAGGAGYTF. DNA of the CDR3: TGTGCCGGAGGCGCTGGCTACACCTTC.

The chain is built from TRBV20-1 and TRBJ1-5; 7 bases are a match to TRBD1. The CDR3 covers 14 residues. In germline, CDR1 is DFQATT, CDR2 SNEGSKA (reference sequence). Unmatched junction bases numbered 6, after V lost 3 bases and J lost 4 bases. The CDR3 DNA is TGCAGTGCTAGTTTGTCAGGGGGAAATCAGCCCCAGCATTTT. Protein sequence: CSASLSGGNQPQHF.

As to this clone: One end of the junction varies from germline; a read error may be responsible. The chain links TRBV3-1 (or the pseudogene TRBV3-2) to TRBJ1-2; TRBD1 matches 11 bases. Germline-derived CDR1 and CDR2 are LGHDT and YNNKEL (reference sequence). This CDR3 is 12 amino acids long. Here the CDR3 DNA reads TGTGCCAGCAGCCAACGGACAGGGGGCTTAAAGTTC. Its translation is CASSQRTGGLKF.

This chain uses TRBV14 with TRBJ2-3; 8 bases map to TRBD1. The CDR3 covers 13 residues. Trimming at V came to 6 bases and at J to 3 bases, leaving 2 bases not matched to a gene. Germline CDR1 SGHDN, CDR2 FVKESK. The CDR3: CASRDRVTDTQYF. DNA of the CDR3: TGTGCCAGCAGGGACAGGGTGACAGATACGCAGTATTTT.

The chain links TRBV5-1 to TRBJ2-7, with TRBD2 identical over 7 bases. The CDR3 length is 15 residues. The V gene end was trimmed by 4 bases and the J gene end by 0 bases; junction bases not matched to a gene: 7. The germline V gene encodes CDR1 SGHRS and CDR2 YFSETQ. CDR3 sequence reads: CASSLFGGGSYEQYF. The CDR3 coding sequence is TGCGCCAGCAGCCTATTTGGGGGGGGCTCCTACGAGCAGTACTTC.

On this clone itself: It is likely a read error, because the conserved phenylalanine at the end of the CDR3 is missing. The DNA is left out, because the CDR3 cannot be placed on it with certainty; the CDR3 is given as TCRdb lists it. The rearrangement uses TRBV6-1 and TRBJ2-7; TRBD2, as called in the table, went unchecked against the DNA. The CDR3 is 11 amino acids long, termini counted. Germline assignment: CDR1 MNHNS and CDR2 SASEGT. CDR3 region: CASSECGGGFS.

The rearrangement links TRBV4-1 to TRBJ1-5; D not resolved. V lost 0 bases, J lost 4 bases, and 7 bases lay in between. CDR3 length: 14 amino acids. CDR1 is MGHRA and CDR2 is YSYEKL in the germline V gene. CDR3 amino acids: CASSQESRNQPQHF. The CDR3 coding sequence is TGCGCCAGCAGCCAAGAATCTAGAAATCAGCCCCAGCATTTT.

The CDR3 here is CASSLGHSNTGELFF. The CDR3 bases are TGTGCCAGCAGCCTGGGACACTCGAACACCGGGGAGCTGTTTTTT. The V and J genes are TRBV3-1 (or the pseudogene TRBV3-2) and TRBJ2-2, with TRBD1 as a possible D gene (6 bases). V was shortened by 4 bases and J by 0 bases, with 9 bases between the two germline ends. Germline CDR1 LGHDT, CDR2 YNNKEL (reference sequence). This CDR3 comprises 15 residues.

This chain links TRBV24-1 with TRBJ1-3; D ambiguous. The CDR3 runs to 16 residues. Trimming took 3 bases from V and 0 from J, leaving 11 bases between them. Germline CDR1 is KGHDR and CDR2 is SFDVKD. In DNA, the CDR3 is TGTGCCACCAGTGATACCTCTCCCAGCTCTGGAAACACCATATATTTT. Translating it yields CATSDTSPSSGNTIYF.

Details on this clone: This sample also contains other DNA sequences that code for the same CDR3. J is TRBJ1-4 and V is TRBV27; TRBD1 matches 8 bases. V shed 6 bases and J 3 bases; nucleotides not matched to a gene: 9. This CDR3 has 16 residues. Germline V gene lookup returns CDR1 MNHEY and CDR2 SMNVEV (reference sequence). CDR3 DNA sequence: TGTGCCAGCAGCCTCACGCAGGGGGCGGCTAATGAAAAACTGTTTTTT. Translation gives CASSLTQGAANEKLFF.

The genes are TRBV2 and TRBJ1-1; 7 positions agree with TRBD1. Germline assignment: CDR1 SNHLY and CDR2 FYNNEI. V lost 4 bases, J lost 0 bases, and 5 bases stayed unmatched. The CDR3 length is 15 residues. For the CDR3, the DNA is TGTGCCAGCAGTGTGAGGACAGGATTGAACACTGAAGCTTTCTTT. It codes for CASSVRTGLNTEAFF.